This TCR beta chain was recovered during a study of blood T cell repertoires in COVID-19 (dated by TCRdb to about 2020). For the wider study: Samples covering the acute and convalescent phases of COVID-19 were provided by collaborators in the United States, Italy and Spain. The material from the prospective study consisted of cDNA or gDNA derived from T cells, B-cell-depleted T cells, or PBMCs. The dataset comprised deeply sampled blood TCRbeta repertoires from subjects exposed to, actively infected with, or recovered from COVID-19. The repertoires were made available in a free public database intended to serve as a resource for research on the immune response to SARS-CoV-2. The samples were drawn from the first 160 participants of the ongoing ImmuneRACE study and from 950 to 1,500 subjects provided by 6 global collaborators. Sample metadata almost always included a de-identified subject ID, COVID-19 status, age in years and sex. Where available, HLA class I and class II types were taken from metadata supplied by the sample provider and were not determined by assay-based typing. Points the paper makes about the study in general: How much clinical and demographic metadata was included differed by source and by participant, and the metadata was provided uncurated.

After removal of 1 base from V and 4 bases from J, the junction retains 6 bases not matched to a gene. The CDR3 goes from the cysteine to the phenylalanine over 16 residues. Of all the DNA, just the CDR3 is kept, 48 bases in frame from base 1. Looking up the germline V gene yields CDR1 SGHRS and CDR2 YFSETQ. A remark on this clone: No cognate antigen has been identified for it. Base quality data are lacking; no much larger clone is found one base away.

In Seattle, one collaborating source enrolled patients while the infection was active and tracked those patients longitudinally over the course of disease. Collaborating institutions collected whole blood in K2EDTA tubes following their own protocols. Collaborator samples were shipped for TCRbeta analysis as frozen whole blood, isolated PBMCs, or DNA extracted from either sample type. The immunoSEQ Assay, a bias-controlled multiplex PCR, was used to amplify TCRbeta CDR3 regions from genomic DNA. In the original analysis: Within the assay, amplification of reference gene primers was used to estimate how many nucleated cells each sample contained. To quantify the absolute abundance of each unique TCRbeta CDR3 rearrangement, sequence reads were collapsed and filtered. For each sample, productive Simpson clonality was calculated by taking the square root of Simpson's diversity index across productive rearrangements. TCRdb stores this immuneACCESS table with in-frame sequences only. Part of the clones is absent; in the studies checked, under half of the shortfall reflects unresolved V genes, and no reason is known for the rest. That table supplies the V and J calls and clone size; D and trimming were determined from the DNA. For this sample there are about 160,000 clones; approximately 79% appear just once. In total, the top ten clones hold around 8% of the sample.

The sequence derives from a woman aged 60-75 years with COVID-19, enrolled during active disease. Sequencing input: peripheral blood. The chain links TRBV5-1 with TRBJ2-3; 10 central nucleotides agree with TRBD2. The DNA sequence reads TGCGCCAGCAGCTTGAAAATAGCGGGGGGCGCAGATACGCAGTATTTT. This sequence encodes CASSLKIAGGADTQYF.